Detailed here is one T cell receptor beta chain. The antigen remains unidentified. This specimen comes from a study of cytomegalovirus exposure and HLA in healthy donors. Study at large: Caucasian-associated ancestry cluster membership applied to approximately 84% of a few hundred genotyped donors.

The PCR contained 60 Vbeta and 13 Jbeta primers. The protocol was immunoSEQ multiplex PCR, while the TCRdb copy is restricted to in-frame clones and leaves out a portion. The profile covers 75,000 to 100,000 clones, with around 85% appearing a single time and more than 4.5% taken by the ten largest. Study results and caveats: Presence/absence analysis assumed near-uniform sequencing depth across donors.

The material sequenced was PBMCs. The TCR originated in a middle-aged man in good health and CMV-seropositive.

The CDR3 DNA reads TGCGCCAGCAGCTGGGGAACAGGGACTGAAGCTTTCTTT. Its protein is CASSWGTGTEAFF. The gene calls are TRBV5-1 and TRBJ1-1, with D perhaps TRBD1 (6 bases). Germline assignment: CDR1 SGHRS and CDR2 YFSETQ. With 3 bases removed from V and 5 bases from J, the gap between germline ends came to 11 bases. The CDR3 runs 13 residues. The whole variable domain, remainder taken from reference TRBV5-1 and TRBJ1-1, is KAGVTQTPRYLIKTRGQQVTLSCSPISGHRSVSWYQQTPGQGLQFLFEYFSETQRNKGNFPGRFSGRQFSNSRSEMNVSTLELGDSALYLCASSWGTGTEAFFGQGTRLTVV.